This TCR beta chain was observed in a study of tissue T cells after allogeneic stem cell transplantation (dated 2022 in TCRdb). For the wider study: The study profiled TCR beta repertoires across many tissues from research autopsies of patients with and without GVHD, plus mouse models of GVHD. The human part of the study was a prospective observational study with no blinding and no randomization.

Per the publication, the time point label means: mouse harvest day 14 after allogeneic transplant. Mouse grafts consisting of 10^7 T-cell-depleted bone marrow cells combined with 10^6 splenic CD5+ T cells were administered by tail vein injection. Mouse GVHD was modeled in a major MHC-mismatch B6 (H2b) into BALB/c (H2d) model, with tissues profiled at day 7 or 14. Mouse tissues and retro-orbital blood were harvested on day 7 or 14 post-transplant using separate sterile tools per animal; livers were flushed beforehand. Before genomic DNA isolation with the DNeasy Blood & Tissue Kit, mouse tissues were minced using razor blades in buffered saline. What the study reported, not specific to this receptor: Only a few T cell clones appeared in more than one patient, yet motif-based clustering showed tissue-specific repertoire signatures that were shared between patients. Blood and spleen T cells captured only a limited portion of the TCR repertoire detected in tissues, in both patients and mice. The patient cohort was small and clinically heterogeneous, and sampling depth was acknowledged as a limitation. Within patients, how anatomically similar tissues were was a major factor shaping TCR repertoire composition, regardless of disease or transplant status. The study did not determine which tissue TCRs were alloreactive or antigen-specific, and some clones might have been persisting host cells.

For this clone: The antigen it recognizes is unknown. The gene names and germline sequences given are murine.

Receptor amplification or capture employed the immunoSEQ multiplex PCR assay. TCRbeta CDR3 sequencing was done by Adaptive Biotechnologies at survey depth, reporting CDR3 sequences, V/J genes, productive frequency and template counts. Amplification of TCR beta CDR3 regions was performed from genomic DNA rather than from RNA. In the source study's methods: Jensen-Shannon divergence was used to quantify pairwise repertoire overlap between tissues, with a value of 1 meaning complete divergence and a value of 0 meaning identical repertoires. Tissues were grouped by single-linkage agglomerative hierarchical clustering of pairwise JSD values, and the clustering results were shown as dendrograms. GLIPH2 was applied to all patient samples using simulation_depth 1000, kmer_min_depth 3, and cdr3_length_cutoff 8, and only groups with more than two unique CDR3s were retained. A standardized tissue-overlap score was generated by extrapolating Jaccard GLIPH-group overlap across patients to a standard repertoire size of 1000 clones. To look at how diversity was associated with clinical or experimental variables, linear mixed-effect models were used, with tissue treated as a fixed effect and individual treated as a random effect. TCRdb provides this immuneACCESS table in a form limited to in-frame rearrangements. Some clones are lacking; in checked studies, under half of them reflect an unresolved V gene, and why the rest are absent is not known. V and J calls plus clone size are reproduced from that table; the DNA served to infer D and trimming. This sample is represented by thousands of clones; 40% to 50% of them were singletons. The ten largest clonotypes hold approximately 17% of the sample.

The material sequenced was lymph node tissue. The source of this sequence is a female BALB/c mouse given C57BL/6 T cells with graft-versus-host disease after an allogeneic hematopoietic cell transplant.

CDR3 sequence: CASSHSTGNNQAPLF. The covered CDR3 bases are TGTGCCAGCTCTCATTCGACAGGGAACAACCAGGCTCCGCTT. The V gene is TRBV12-2 and the J gene is TRBJ1-5; 7 bases in between match TRBD1. Sequencing ends 1 residue short of the CDR3 end; the germline J gene provides the rest. As encoded in the germline V gene, CDR1 is SGHLS while CDR2 is HYDKME. Trimming leaves V shorter by 2 bases and J shorter by 1 base, with the junction holding 4 bases beyond the gene matches. From the cysteine up to the phenylalanine, the CDR3 has a length of 15 residues. The DNA shown is the part of the CDR3 that was read: 42 bases, in frame from base 1.